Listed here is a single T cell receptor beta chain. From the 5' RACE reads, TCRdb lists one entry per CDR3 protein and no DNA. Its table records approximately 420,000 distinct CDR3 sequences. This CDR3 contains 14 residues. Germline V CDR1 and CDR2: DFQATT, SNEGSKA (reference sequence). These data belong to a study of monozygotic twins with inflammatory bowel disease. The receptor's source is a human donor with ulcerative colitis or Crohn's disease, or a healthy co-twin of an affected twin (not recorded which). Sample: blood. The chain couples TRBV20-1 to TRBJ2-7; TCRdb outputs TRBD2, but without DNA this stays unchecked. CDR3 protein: CSAVIAGRSYEQYF.